This T cell receptor (beta chain) was found in a study of Graves' ophthalmopathy and Graves' hyperthyroidism. The TCR beta CDR3 regions underwent amplification from RNA transcripts. First-round RT-PCR used HTBI primers; second-round multiplex PCR followed. TCRdb re-analysed the multiplex PCR reads in MiXCR, keeping a single row per CDR3 protein. Altogether over 500,000 distinct CDR3 sequences are present, about 24% being singletons, with the ten largest covering around 6.9%. The CDR3 spans 16 residues. Germline V gene lookup returns CDR1 SQVTM and CDR2 ANQGSEA. Deletions cut 7 bases from V and 0 bases from J, with 16 bases between. Calling hyperthyroidism stable required that no ophthalmopathy show up within 18 months of follow-up. Many counts were recorded for this clonotype.

This clonotype originated in a young woman with stable Graves' hyperthyroidism. Some clones in this sample may be carry-over from other donors' samples. V usage is TRBV29-1 and J usage is TRBJ2-6; unclear D gene. The sequencing input was peripheral blood. The CDR3 nucleotides read TGCAGCGCCCGCCCAATCGGCGACTCTGGGGCCAACGTCCTGACTTTC. Translating gives CSARPIGDSGANVLTF.